This T cell receptor beta chain derives from a study of T cells after posttransplantation cyclophosphamide. Broader study findings: Later post-transplant blood repertoires were often dominated by donor CD8+ memory clones. Recipient CMV seropositivity and CMV reactivation strongly tracked TRB clonality. Skin or GI-infiltrating T cells shared few TRB sequences with blood.

CDR3 length: 13 residues. Trimming removed 0 bases at V and 4 bases at J, with 5 bases between. From germline, CDR1 is LGHNA and CDR2 YSLEER. This clone was seen repeatedly, ten times or more. Antigen unknown. Sequencing used immunoSEQ multiplex PCR; TCRdb keeps in-frame clones, though not all of them. The sample is made up of 9,500 to 13,000 clones, none counted only once. A marrow graft followed busulfan-fludarabine conditioning, with cyclophosphamide on days +3 and +4. This specimen was PBMCs, taken after allogeneic stem cell transplant with posttransplant cyclophosphamide. This receptor was taken from a female patient in her forties or fifties who received an allogeneic stem cell transplant from a related donor, was CMV-positive, and had no GVHD. The graft donor may account for some of the T cells. The chain is built from TRBV4-3 and TRBJ2-3; D gene unclear. This chain's CDR3 is CASSQDPADTQYF. The CDR3 DNA follows: TGCGCCAGCAGCCAAGACCCAGCAGATACGCAGTATTTT.